The clone carrying this T cell receptor beta chain occurred a few times. The sample is drawn from a study of human T cells and chemical hapten exposure. Time point in this sample: patch test 3, about 24 weeks after DPC sensitization. Treatment defined: therapeutic diphenylcyclopropenone sensitization with weekly scalp DPC. One entry per CDR3 protein, called by TCRdb with MiXCR from the RACE reads. The sample holds approximately 80,000 distinct CDR3 sequences, roughly 13% seen once. CDR3 size: 12 residues. V lost 2 bases and J 10 bases, leaving 12 bases between the germline ends. Germline CDR1 DFQATT, CDR2 SNEGSKA (reference sequence).

The specimen comprised whole blood, sampled in connection with sensitization to the hapten diphenylcyclopropenone (DPC). The source is a woman between 50 and 59 years old with alopecia areata. Some clones in this sample may be carry-over from other donors' samples. This chain links TRBV20-1 with TRBJ2-1; D is perhaps TRBD1 or TRBD2 (5 bases each). In nucleotides, the CDR3 is TGCAGTGCTAGATATAGGGGAGACGAGCAGTTCTTC. It encodes CSARYRGDEQFF.